Below, one TCR beta chain is given with its context. The target antigen is unknown. The CDR3 sequence is 16 residues long. V lost 0 bases to trimming and J lost 4 bases, with 13 bases between them. The germline V gene has CDR1 LNHNV and CDR2 YYDKDF (reference sequence). This table comes from immunoSEQ multiplex PCR, and its TCRdb copy is limited to in-frame clones, with some not included. The data contain about 130,000 clones, about 88% of them seen just once; the ten biggest clones take up about 11%. This sample was taken from a study of radiation and T cells in renal cell carcinoma. Background on the study: Nephrectomy followed 15 Gy stereotactic body radiation by 4 weeks. The study's findings and limits: From baseline, blood top tumor clonotypes peaked at 2 weeks post-radiation.

The time point denotes: baseline pretreatment blood. Treatment meaning: 15 Gy SBRT to primary tumor, nephrectomy 4 weeks later. The sequence was collected from a woman aged 45-60 years with renal cell carcinoma. The specimen was blood, collected from a patient whose treatment included radiotherapy and nephrectomy. This chain connects TRBV15 to TRBJ1-3; D perhaps matches TRBD1 (5 bases). CDR3 bases: TGTGCCACCAGCAGAGAGCGGCAGGGTGCGGGAAACACCATATATTTT. It codes for CATSRERQGAGNTIYF.